This TCR beta chain originates from a study of shared clonotypes between healthy human individuals. The V and J ends lost 4 bases and 12 bases, in that order; junction bases with no gene match: 13. The CDR3 consists of 15 residues. Germline CDR1 reads SNHLY; CDR2 reads FYNNEI. Those who donated were healthy HIV-negative adults, with no recent acute infections or vaccinations reported. Assay runs were performed at deep level. The authors sequenced unsorted PBMC DNA on ten immunoSEQ deep assay plates. Clones were sequenced by immunoSEQ multiplex PCR, and TCRdb holds only the in-frame ones, with some missing. The sample holds fewer than 600,000 clones, roughly four fifths seen once.

Input material: PBMCs. This chain links TRBV2 with TRBJ2-1, with 9 bases fitting TRBD2. This TCR was sampled from a woman in her thirties or forties in good health. Some clones in this sample may be carry-over from other donors' samples. For the CDR3, the DNA is TGTGCCAGCAGTGGAGGGGCTAGCGGGACTTACTGGCAGTTCTTC. It specifies CASSGGASGTYWQFF.